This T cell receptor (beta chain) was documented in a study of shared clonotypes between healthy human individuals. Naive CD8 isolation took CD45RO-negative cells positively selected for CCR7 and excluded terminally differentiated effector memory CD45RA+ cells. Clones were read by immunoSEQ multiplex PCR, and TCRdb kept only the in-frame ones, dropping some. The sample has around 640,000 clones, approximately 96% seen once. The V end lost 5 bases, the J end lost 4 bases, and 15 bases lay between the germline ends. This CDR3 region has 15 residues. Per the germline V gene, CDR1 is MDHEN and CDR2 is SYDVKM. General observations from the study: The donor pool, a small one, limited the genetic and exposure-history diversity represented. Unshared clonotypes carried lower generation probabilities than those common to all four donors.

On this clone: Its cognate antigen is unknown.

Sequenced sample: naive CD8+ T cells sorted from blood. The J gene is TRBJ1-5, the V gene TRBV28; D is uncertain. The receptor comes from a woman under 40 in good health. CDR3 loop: CASSETSTRNQPQHF. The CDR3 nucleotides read TGTGCCAGCAGTGAAACCAGCACTCGGAATCAGCCCCAGCATTTT.